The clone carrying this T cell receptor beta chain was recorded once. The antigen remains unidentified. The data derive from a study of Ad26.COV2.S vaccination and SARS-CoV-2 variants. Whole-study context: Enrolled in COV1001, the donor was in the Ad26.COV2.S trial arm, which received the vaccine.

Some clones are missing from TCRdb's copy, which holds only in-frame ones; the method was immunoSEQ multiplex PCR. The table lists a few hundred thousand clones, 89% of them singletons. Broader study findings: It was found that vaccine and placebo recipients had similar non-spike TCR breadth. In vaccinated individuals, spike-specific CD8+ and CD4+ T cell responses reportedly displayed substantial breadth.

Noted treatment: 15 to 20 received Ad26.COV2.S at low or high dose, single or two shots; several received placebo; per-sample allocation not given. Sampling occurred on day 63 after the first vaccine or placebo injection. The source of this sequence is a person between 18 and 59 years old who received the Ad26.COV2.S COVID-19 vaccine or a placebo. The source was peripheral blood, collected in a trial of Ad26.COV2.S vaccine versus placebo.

CDR3 sequence (DNA): TGTGCCAGCAGCCGACGGTTTAGTGTGATGAGTGAGCAGTTCTTC. Amino acids: CASSRRFSVMSEQFF. The V and J genes are TRBV3-1 (or the pseudogene TRBV3-2) and TRBJ2-1, with D unresolved. CDR3 size: 15 residues. The germline V gene has CDR1 LGHDT and CDR2 YNNKEL (reference sequence). The ends were cut back, 4 bases at V and 9 bases at J, with 19 bases in the middle.